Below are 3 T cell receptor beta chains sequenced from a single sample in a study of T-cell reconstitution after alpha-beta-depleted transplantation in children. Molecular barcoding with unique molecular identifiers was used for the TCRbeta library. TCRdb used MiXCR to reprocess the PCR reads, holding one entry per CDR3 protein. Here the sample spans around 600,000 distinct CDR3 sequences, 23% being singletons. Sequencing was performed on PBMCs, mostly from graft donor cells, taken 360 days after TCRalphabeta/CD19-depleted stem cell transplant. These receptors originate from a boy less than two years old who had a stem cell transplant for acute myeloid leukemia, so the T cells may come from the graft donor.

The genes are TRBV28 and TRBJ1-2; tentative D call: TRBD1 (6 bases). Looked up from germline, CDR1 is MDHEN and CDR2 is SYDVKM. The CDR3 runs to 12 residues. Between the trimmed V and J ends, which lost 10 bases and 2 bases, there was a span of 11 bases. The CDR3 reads CAILTGNYGYTF. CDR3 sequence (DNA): TGTGCCATCCTAACAGGGAACTATGGCTACACCTTC.

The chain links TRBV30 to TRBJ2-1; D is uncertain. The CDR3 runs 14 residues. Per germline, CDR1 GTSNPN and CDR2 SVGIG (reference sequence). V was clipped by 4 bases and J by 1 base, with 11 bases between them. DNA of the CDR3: TGTGCCTGGATCAACCGAAGGTCCTACAATGAGCAGTTCTTC. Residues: CAWINRRSYNEQFF.

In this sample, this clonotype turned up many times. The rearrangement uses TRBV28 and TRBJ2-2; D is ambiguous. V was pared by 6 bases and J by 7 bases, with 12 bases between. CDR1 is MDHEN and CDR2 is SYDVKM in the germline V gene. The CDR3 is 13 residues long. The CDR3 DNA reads TGTGCCAGCAGACGCCGGAGAGTCGGGGAGCTGTTTTTT. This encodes CASRRRRVGELFF.